The next 7 T cell receptor beta chains were all read from a single sample in a study of immune heterogeneity within non-small cell lung tumors. A multiplex PCR containing 32 V primers and 13 J primers was used to amplify TCR beta CDR3. TCRdb itself ran the multiplex PCR reads through MiXCR, one entry per CDR3 protein. Of some 31,000 distinct CDR3 sequences in the sample, around 26% were seen once. At 600 to 750 ng per sample, bulk tumor genomic DNA provided the template. Multiple biopsies spaced far apart were taken from each primary tumor during surgery. Enrolled patients presented with newly diagnosed, previously untreated non-small cell lung cancer and underwent curative surgery. Sequencing was carried out using lung tumor tissue. The source of these receptors is a man aged 35-49 years with non-small cell lung cancer.

This clonotype was counted between two and nine times. The J gene is TRBJ2-1, the V gene TRBV11-2; D is possibly TRBD2 (6 bases). V shed 2 bases and J shed 8 bases, with 16 bases lying between them. Germline V gene lookup returns CDR1 SGHAT and CDR2 FQNNGV. The CDR3 length is 15 residues. The CDR3 DNA is TGTGCCAGCAGCTTATGGGACTCCGGGTACGATGAGCAGTTCTTC. Residues: CASSLWDSGYDEQFF.

The V and J genes are TRBV24-1 and TRBJ2-5, with 8 bases that match TRBD2. CDR1 KGHDR and CDR2 SFDVKD come from the germline V gene. V shed 2 bases and J 5 bases; nucleotides not matched to a gene: 3. The CDR3 has 14 amino acids. DNA of the CDR3: TGTGCCACCAGTGATTACGCGGGAGGTGAGACCCAGTACTTC. Its protein is CATSDYAGGETQYF.

There are many counts of this clonotype. The V and J genes are TRBV20-1 and TRBJ2-2; D gene uncertain. The CDR3 has 13 residues. CDR1 and CDR2 (germline): DFQATT, SNEGSKA (reference sequence). The ends were cut back, 3 bases at V and 5 bases at J, with 10 bases in the middle. CDR3 in DNA: TGCAGTGCTAGTAAGCCGGCAACCGGGGAGCTGTTTTTT. It is translated as CSASKPATGELFF.

This clonotype has more than one count but fewer than ten. The chain links TRBV20-1 to TRBJ1-2, with 9 bases fitting TRBD1. This CDR3 contains 14 residues. The V gene's germline CDR1 is DFQATT and CDR2 SNEGSKA (reference sequence). J gave up 8 bases and V 5 bases, and 12 bases lay outside the gene matches. The CDR3 spells CSADSRTGGGGYTF. The CDR3 DNA is TGCAGTGCTGATAGCCGAACAGGGGGCGGAGGCTACACCTTC.

Regarding this clonotype: A single base separates this from a much larger clone, so it may be a read error. The chain combines TRBV20-1 with TRBJ1-2; 8 nucleotides agree with TRBD1. Germline V gene sequence: CDR1 DFQATT, CDR2 SNEGSKA (reference sequence). The CDR3 has 14 amino acids. CDR3 sequence: CSSSLRTGIGGYTF. Written as DNA, the CDR3 is TGCAGTTCTAGCCTCAGGACAGGGATAGGAGGCTACACCTTC.

This clonotype was seen a few times. The chain employs TRBV11-3 and TRBJ1-1; D ambiguous. Trimming shortened V by 2 bases and J by 2 bases, and 6 bases separated the two germline ends. Germline V lookup: CDR1 SGHNT, CDR2 YENEEA. This CDR3 is 13 amino acids long. CDR3 DNA sequence: TGTGCCAGCAGCTTAACAGTTAACACTGAAGCTTTCTTT. Translated: CASSLTVNTEAFF.

V is TRBV5-4 and J is TRBJ2-2, with D unclear. The V gene's germline CDR1 is SGHNT and CDR2 YYREEE (reference sequence). V was shortened by 2 bases and J by 10 bases, with 9 bases between the two germline ends. CDR3 length equals 12 residues. Here the CDR3 reads CASSLYGLELFF. CDR3 nucleotides: TGTGCCAGCAGCTTATACGGGTTGGAGCTGTTTTTT. Variable domain in full (rest from reference TRBV5-4 and TRBJ2-2): ETGVTQSPTHLIKTRGQQVTLRCSSQSGHNTVSWYQQALGQGPQFIFQYYREEENGRGNFPPRFSGLQFPNYSSELNVNALELDDSALYLCASSLYGLELFFGEGSRLTVL.